This is a list of T cell receptor beta chains from one sample in a study of blood T cell repertoires in COVID-19. This table comes from immunoSEQ multiplex PCR, and its TCRdb copy is limited to in-frame clones, with some not included. Here the sample spans around 400,000 clones, 91% being singletons. The source material was PBMCs or T cells enriched from blood (not recorded which). The source of these receptors is a woman aged 40 to 55 who had been exposed to COVID-19. CDR3s include the opening cysteine and the closing phenylalanine or tryptophan. A D gene is named only where the DNA matches it firmly. A clone size is listed for some rows: how often the clone was seen (once, few, many), or a class if it is expanded.

clone_size: NA
d_call: TRBD1
v_call: TRBV9
j_call: TRBJ1-6
cdr3_nt: TGTGCCAGCAGCCGGGACAGCATCAATTCACCCCTCCACTTT
cdr3_aa: CASSRDSINSPLHF

clone_size: few
d_call: NA
v_call: TRBV6-4
j_call: TRBJ1-2
cdr3_nt: TGTGCCAGCAGTGAATCCAGGGGCACGGCTGGCTACACCTTC
cdr3_aa: CASSESRGTAGYTF

clone_size: NA
d_call: NA
v_call: TRBV15
j_call: TRBJ2-2
cdr3_nt: TGTGCCACCAGCAGAGATCTCCCAAAAAGGGCGGGGAACACCGGGGAGCTGTTTTTT
cdr3_aa: CATSRDLPKRAGNTGELFF

clone_size: NA
d_call: TRBD1
v_call: TRBV5-1
j_call: TRBJ1-3
cdr3_nt: TGCGCCAGCAGCTATCAGGGGGCCACTGGAAACACCATATATTTT
cdr3_aa: CASSYQGATGNTIYF

clone_size: NA
d_call: NA
v_call: TRBV9
j_call: TRBJ2-3
cdr3_nt: TGTGCCAGCAGCTCATATCAGGGAATCGGCACAGATACGCAGTATTTT
cdr3_aa: CASSSYQGIGTDTQYF

clone_size: NA
d_call: TRBD1
v_call: TRBV24-1
j_call: TRBJ2-3
cdr3_nt: TGTGCCACCAGTGATTCGCGGGCCGACAGGGGCCCGGATACGCAGTATTTT
cdr3_aa: CATSDSRADRGPDTQYF

clone_size: NA
d_call: TRBD2
v_call: TRBV5-6
j_call: TRBJ2-5
cdr3_nt: TGTGCCAGCAGCTTGCCAGGGACTAGCGACGTGACCCAGTACTTC
cdr3_aa: CASSLPGTSDVTQYF

clone_size: NA
d_call: TRBD2
v_call: TRBV5-5
j_call: TRBJ2-1
cdr3_nt: TGTGCCAGCAGCTTAGCCGGGACTAGAAAGCAGTTCTTC
cdr3_aa: CASSLAGTRKQFF

clone_size: NA
d_call: TRBD1
v_call: TRBV25-1
j_call: TRBJ1-1
cdr3_nt: TGTGCCAGCAGCGGGACAGCGAACACTGAAGCTTTCTTT
cdr3_aa: CASSGTANTEAFF

clone_size: NA
d_call: NA
v_call: TRBV5-1
j_call: TRBJ1-3
cdr3_nt: TGCGCCAGCAGCTTGGGGACAGCTGGAAACACCATATATTTT
cdr3_aa: CASSLGTAGNTIYF

clone_size: NA
d_call: TRBD1
v_call: TRBV27
j_call: TRBJ1-2
cdr3_nt: TGTGCCAGCAGGAGGACAGGTCCTAACTATGGCTACACCTTC
cdr3_aa: CASRRTGPNYGYTF

clone_size: NA
d_call: TRBD1
v_call: TRBV5-1
j_call: TRBJ2-7
cdr3_nt: TGCGCCAGCAGCTCAGGACAGGGGGCAGAATGGAAGTACTTC
cdr3_aa: CASSSGQGAEWKYF

clone_size: NA
d_call: TRBD1
v_call: TRBV24-1
j_call: TRBJ2-5
cdr3_nt: TGTGCCACCAGTGACTGGGGACAGGGGGAGACCCAGTACTTC
cdr3_aa: CATSDWGQGETQYF

clone_size: NA
d_call: TRBD1
v_call: TRBV24-1
j_call: TRBJ2-7
cdr3_nt: TGTGCCACCAGTGACCGGACAGGCTCCTACGAGCAGTACTTC
cdr3_aa: CATSDRTGSYEQYF

clone_size: NA
d_call: TRBD1
v_call: TRBV7-9
j_call: TRBJ1-5
cdr3_nt: TGTGCCAGCAGCTCCGGACAGGGGGAATGGCAGCCCCAGCATTTT
cdr3_aa: CASSSGQGEWQPQHF

clone_size: NA
d_call: NA
v_call: TRBV5-6
j_call: TRBJ1-5
cdr3_nt: TGTGCCAGCAGCTTGAGGGGTTCAAGTCAGCCCCAGCATTTT
cdr3_aa: CASSLRGSSQPQHF

clone_size: NA
d_call: NA
v_call: TRBV19
j_call: TRBJ1-1
cdr3_nt: TGTGCCAGTAGGAAGGGGTGGGGCACTGAAGCTTTCTTT
cdr3_aa: CASRKGWGTEAFF

clone_size: NA
d_call: TRBD2
v_call: TRBV3-1/TRBV3-2
j_call: TRBJ2-5
cdr3_nt: TGTGCCAGCAGCCCTATCCTAGCGGGAGCACAAGAGACCCAGTACTTC
cdr3_aa: CASSPILAGAQETQYF

clone_size: NA
d_call: NA
v_call: TRBV5-1
j_call: TRBJ2-3
cdr3_nt: TGCGCCAGCAGCTTGACAGGTCCGAATACGCAGTATTTT
cdr3_aa: CASSLTGPNTQYF

clone_size: NA
d_call: NA
v_call: TRBV27
j_call: TRBJ1-1
cdr3_nt: TGTGCCAGCAGTCCATCGACAGCAAGGAACACTGAAGCTTTCTTT
cdr3_aa: CASSPSTARNTEAFF

clone_size: NA
d_call: NA
v_call: TRBV14
j_call: TRBJ1-1
cdr3_nt: TGTGCCAGCAGCCAAGTTCTGGGGGCCACTGAAGCTTTCTTT
cdr3_aa: CASSQVLGATEAFF

clone_size: NA
d_call: NA
v_call: TRBV10-1
j_call: TRBJ2-2
cdr3_nt: TGCGCCAGCAGTGAGGAGGGCTCGGGCACCGGGGAGCTGTTTTTT
cdr3_aa: CASSEEGSGTGELFF

clone_size: NA
d_call: TRBD1
v_call: TRBV3-1/TRBV3-2
j_call: TRBJ1-4
cdr3_nt: TGTGCCAGCAGCGAGGACAGGGCCCAAGAAAAACTGTTTTTT
cdr3_aa: CASSEDRAQEKLFF

clone_size: once
d_call: NA
v_call: TRBV5-5
j_call: TRBJ1-4
cdr3_nt: TGTGCCAGCAGCTTGGCCATAGGGGATGAAAAACTGTTTTTT
cdr3_aa: CASSLAIGDEKLFF

clone_size: NA
d_call: NA
v_call: TRBV19
j_call: TRBJ1-5
cdr3_nt: TGTGCCAGTAGTACAGACGGGAGATCTTCGCCCCAGCATTTT
cdr3_aa: CASSTDGRSSPQHF

clone_size: NA
d_call: NA
v_call: TRBV6-2/TRBV6-3
j_call: TRBJ1-1
cdr3_nt: TGTGCCAGCAGTTCCTGGAGCGACACTGAAGCTTTCTTT
cdr3_aa: CASSSWSDTEAFF

clone_size: NA
d_call: TRBD1
v_call: TRBV30
j_call: TRBJ1-1
cdr3_nt: TGTGCCTGGAGCAGGGGGCCTTGGAACACTGAAGCTTTCTTT
cdr3_aa: CAWSRGPWNTEAFF